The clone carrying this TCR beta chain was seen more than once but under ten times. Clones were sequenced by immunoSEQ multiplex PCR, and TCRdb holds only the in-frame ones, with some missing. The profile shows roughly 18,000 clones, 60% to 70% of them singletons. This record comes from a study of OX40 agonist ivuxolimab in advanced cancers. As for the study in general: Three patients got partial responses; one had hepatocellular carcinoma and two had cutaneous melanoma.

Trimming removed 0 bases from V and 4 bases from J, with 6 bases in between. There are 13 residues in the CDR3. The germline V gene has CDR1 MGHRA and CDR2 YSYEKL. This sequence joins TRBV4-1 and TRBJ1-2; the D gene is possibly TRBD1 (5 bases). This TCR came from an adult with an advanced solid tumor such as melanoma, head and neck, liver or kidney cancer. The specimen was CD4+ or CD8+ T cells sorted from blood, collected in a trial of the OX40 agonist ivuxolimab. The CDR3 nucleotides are TGCGCCAGCAGCCAAGATGGGGCCTATGGCTACACCTTC. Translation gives CASSQDGAYGYTF.